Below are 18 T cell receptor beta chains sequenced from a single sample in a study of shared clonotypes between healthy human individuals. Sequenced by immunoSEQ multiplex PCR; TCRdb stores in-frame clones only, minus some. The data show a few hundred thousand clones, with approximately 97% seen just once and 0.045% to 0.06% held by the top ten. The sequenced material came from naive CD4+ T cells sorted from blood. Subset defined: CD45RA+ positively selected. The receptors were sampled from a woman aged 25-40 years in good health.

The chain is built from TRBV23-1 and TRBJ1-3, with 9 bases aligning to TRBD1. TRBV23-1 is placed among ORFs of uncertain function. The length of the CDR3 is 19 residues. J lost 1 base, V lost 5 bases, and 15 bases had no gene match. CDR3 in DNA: TGCGCCAGCAGTTCGCCGGGACAGGGAGGGAAGGGGTCTGGAAACACCATATATTTT. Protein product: CASSSPGQGGKGSGNTIYF.

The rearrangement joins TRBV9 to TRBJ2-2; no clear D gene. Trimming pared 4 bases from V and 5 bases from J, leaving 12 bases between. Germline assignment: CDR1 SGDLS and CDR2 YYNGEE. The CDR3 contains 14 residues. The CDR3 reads CASSPRTNTGELFF. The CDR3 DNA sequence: TGTGCCAGCAGCCCCCGAACCAATACCGGGGAGCTGTTTTTT.

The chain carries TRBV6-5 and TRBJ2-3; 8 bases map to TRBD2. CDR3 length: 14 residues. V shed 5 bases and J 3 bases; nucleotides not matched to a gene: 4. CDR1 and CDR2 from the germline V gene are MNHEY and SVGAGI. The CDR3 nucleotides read TGTGCCAGCAGTGAGGTAGCGGGGACAGATACGCAGTATTTT. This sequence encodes CASSEVAGTDTQYF.

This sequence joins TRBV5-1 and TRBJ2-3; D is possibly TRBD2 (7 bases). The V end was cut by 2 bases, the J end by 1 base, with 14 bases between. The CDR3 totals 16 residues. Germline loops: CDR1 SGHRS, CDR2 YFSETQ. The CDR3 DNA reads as TGCGCCAGCAGCTTCGGCGCGGGGGCCGGCACAGATACGCAGTATTTT. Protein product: CASSFGAGAGTDTQYF.

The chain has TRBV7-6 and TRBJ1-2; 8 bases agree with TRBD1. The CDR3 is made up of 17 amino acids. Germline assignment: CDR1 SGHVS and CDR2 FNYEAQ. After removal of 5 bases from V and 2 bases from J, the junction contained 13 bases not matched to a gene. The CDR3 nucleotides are TGTGCCAGCAGCCCACGACAGGGGCCCCGGGTGAACTATGGCTACACCTTC. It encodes CASSPRQGPRVNYGYTF.

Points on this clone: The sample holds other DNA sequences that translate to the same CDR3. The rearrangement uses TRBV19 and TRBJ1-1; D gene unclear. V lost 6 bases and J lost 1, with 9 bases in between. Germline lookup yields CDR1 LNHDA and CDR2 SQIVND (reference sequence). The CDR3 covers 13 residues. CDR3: CASSRTENTEAFF. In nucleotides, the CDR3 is TGTGCCAGTAGCCGGACGGAGAACACTGAAGCTTTCTTT.

The chain's CDR3 is CASSDPTGSNTGELFF. DNA for the CDR3: TGTGCCAGCAGTGACCCCACAGGTTCCAACACCGGGGAGCTGTTTTTT. The chain links TRBV6-4 to TRBJ2-2; maybe TRBD1 (5 bases). Between the trimmed V and J ends, which lost 2 bases and 2 bases, there was a span of 12 bases. The germline CDR1 and CDR2 sequences are MRHNA and SNTAGT. The length of the CDR3 is 16 residues.

The CDR3 spells CASSESSMTASTF. In DNA form, the CDR3 reads TGTGCCAGCAGTGAATCCAGTATGACTGCCTCCACCTTC. The chain employs TRBV25-1 and TRBJ1-2; D is undetermined. Germline lookup yields CDR1 MGHDK and CDR2 SYGVNS. CDR3 length: 13 residues. Trimming left V 1 base short and J 13 bases short, with 16 bases between.

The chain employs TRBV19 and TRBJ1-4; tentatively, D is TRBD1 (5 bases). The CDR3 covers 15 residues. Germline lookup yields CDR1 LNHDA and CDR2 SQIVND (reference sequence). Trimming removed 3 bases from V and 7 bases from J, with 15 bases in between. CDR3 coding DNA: TGTGCCAGTAGTATGGAGGGGACCTCGGGTGAAAAACTGTTTTTT. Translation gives CASSMEGTSGEKLFF. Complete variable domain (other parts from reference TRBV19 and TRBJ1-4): DGGITQSPKYLFRKEGQNVTLSCEQNLNHDAMYWYRQDPGQGLRLIYYSQIVNDFQKGDIAEGYSVSREKKESFPLTVTSAQKNPTAFYLCASSMEGTSGEKLFFGSGTQLSVL.

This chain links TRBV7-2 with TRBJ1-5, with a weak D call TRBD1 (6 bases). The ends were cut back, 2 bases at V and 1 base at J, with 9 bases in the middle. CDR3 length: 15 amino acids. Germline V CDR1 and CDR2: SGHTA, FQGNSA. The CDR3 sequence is CASSLHRESNQPQHF. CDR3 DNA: TGTGCCAGCAGCTTACACAGGGAGAGCAATCAGCCCCAGCATTTT.

In nucleotides, the CDR3 is TGCGCCAGCAGCTTGGGGGGACAGGCTAATGAAAAACTGTTTTTT. Protein: CASSLGGQANEKLFF. The genes are TRBV5-1 and TRBJ1-4; 8 bases match TRBD1. The ends lost 0 bases at V and 3 bases at J; junction bases unmatched: 1. This CDR3 is 15 amino acids long. Germline V lookup: CDR1 SGHRS, CDR2 YFSETQ.

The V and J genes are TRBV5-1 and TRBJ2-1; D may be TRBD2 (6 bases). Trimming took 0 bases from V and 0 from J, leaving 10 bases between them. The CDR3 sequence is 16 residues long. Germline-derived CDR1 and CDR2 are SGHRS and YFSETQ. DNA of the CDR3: TGCGCCAGCAGCTTGGCAGCGGGTTCCTCCTACAATGAGCAGTTCTTC. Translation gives CASSLAAGSSYNEQFF.

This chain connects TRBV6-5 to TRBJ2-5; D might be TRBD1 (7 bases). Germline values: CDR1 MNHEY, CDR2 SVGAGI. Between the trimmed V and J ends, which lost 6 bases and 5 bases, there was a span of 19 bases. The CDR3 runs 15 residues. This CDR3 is CASRSADREAETQYF. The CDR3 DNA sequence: TGTGCCAGCAGGTCCGCTGACAGGGAGGCCGAGACCCAGTACTTC.

CDR3 bases: TGTGCCAGCAGCTTGCACCTGCGGATAAACACCATATATTTT. Its translation: CASSLHLRINTIYF. The rearrangement links TRBV5-5 to TRBJ1-3, with D uncertain. From germline, CDR1 is SGHKS and CDR2 YYEKEE (reference sequence). The CDR3 loop spans 14 amino acids. V gave up 1 base and J gave up 6 bases, with 11 bases separating them.

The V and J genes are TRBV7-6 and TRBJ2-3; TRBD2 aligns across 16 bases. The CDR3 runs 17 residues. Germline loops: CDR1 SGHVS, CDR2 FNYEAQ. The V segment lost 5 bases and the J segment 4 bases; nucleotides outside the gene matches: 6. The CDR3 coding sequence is TGTGCCAGCAGCCCCCCGGGACTAGCGGGAGGGGCAGATACGCAGTATTTT. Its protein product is CASSPPGLAGGADTQYF.

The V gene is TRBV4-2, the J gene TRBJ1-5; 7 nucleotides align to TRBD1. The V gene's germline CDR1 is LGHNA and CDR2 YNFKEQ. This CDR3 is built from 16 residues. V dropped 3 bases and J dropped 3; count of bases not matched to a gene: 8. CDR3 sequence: CASSQDSTGNNQPQHF. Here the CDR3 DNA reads TGTGCCAGCAGCCAGGACTCGACAGGGAACAATCAGCCCCAGCATTTT.

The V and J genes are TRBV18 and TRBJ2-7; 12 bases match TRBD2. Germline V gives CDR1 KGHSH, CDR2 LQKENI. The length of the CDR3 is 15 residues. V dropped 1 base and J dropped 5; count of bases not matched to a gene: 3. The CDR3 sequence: CASSPRTSGIDEQYF. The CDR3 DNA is TGTGCCAGCTCACCACGGACTAGCGGGATCGACGAGCAGTACTTC.

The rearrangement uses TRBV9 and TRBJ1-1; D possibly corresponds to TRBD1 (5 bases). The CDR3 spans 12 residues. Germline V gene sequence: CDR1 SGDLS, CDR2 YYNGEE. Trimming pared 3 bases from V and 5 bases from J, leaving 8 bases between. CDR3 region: CASSAQGTEAFF. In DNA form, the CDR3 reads TGTGCCAGCAGCGCTCAGGGAACTGAAGCTTTCTTT.